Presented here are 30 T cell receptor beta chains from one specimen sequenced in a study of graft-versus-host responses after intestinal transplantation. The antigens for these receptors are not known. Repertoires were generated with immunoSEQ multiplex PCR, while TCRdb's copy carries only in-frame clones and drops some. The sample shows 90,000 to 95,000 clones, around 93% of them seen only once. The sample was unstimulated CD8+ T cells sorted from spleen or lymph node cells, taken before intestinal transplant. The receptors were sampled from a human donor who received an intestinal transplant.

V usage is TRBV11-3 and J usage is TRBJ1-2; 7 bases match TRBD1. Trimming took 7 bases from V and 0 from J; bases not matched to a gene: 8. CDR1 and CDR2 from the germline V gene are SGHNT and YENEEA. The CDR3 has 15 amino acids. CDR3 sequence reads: CASNPPRGSNYGYTF. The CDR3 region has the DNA TGTGCCAGCAACCCTCCCAGGGGGTCTAACTATGGCTACACCTTC.

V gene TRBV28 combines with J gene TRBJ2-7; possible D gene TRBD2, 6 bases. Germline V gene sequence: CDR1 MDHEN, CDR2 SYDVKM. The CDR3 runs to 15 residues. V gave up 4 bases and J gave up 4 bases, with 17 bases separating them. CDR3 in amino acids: CASSSLGLENYEQYF. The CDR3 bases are TGTGCCAGCAGTTCCTTGGGACTGGAAAATTACGAGCAGTACTTC.

The DNA for the CDR3 is TGTGCCAGCAGTTACTCGTTTTCGGGTGAAAAACTGTTTTTT. Protein sequence: CASSYSFSGEKLFF. This rearrangement joins TRBV6-6 to TRBJ1-4; no reliable D call. Germline assignment: CDR1 MNHNY and CDR2 SVGAGI (reference sequence). There are 14 residues in the CDR3. Trimming took off 0 bases at V and 7 bases at J, with 9 bases between the two ends.

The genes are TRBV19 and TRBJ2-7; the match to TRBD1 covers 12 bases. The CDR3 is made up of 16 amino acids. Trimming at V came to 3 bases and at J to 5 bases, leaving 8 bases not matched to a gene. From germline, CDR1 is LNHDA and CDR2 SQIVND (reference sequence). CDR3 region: CASSMGTGGNLNEQYF. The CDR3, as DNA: TGTGCCAGTAGTATGGGGACAGGGGGCAACTTAAACGAGCAGTACTTC.

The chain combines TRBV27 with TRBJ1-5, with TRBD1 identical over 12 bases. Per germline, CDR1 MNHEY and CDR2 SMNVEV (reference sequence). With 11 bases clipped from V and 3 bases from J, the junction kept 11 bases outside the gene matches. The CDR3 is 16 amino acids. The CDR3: CAPGQGAHATNQPQHF. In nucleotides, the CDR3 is TGTGCCCCGGGACAGGGGGCGCATGCAACCAATCAGCCCCAGCATTTT.

The CDR3 spells CASSQDYMGQSNYGYTF. CDR3 DNA: TGTGCCAGCAGCCAAGATTATATGGGACAGAGTAACTATGGCTACACCTTC. This chain uses TRBV4-2 with TRBJ1-2; 7 bases map to TRBD1. Germline CDR1 and CDR2: LGHNA and YNFKEQ. The CDR3 covers 17 residues. V was clipped by 0 bases and J by 1 base; unmatched bases: 8.

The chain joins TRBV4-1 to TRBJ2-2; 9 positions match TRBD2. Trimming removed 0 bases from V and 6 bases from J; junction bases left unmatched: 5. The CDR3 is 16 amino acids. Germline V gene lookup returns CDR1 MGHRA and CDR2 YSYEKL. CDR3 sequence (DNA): TGCGCCAGCAGCCAAGAGCCGGGACTAGCCGCCGGGGAGCTGTTTTTT. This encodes CASSQEPGLAAGELFF.

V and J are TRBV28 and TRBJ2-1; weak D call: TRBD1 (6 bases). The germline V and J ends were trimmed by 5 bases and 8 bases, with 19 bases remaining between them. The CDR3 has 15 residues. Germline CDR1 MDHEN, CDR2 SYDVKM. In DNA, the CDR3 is TGTGCCAGCAGTACCAGACAGGTCTACTTCGATGAGCAGTTCTTC. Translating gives CASSTRQVYFDEQFF.

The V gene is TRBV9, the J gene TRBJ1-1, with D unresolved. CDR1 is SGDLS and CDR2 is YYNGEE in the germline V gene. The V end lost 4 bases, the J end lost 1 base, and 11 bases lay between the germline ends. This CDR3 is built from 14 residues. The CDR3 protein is CASSLIESNTEAFF. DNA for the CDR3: TGTGCCAGCAGCCTAATCGAATCGAACACTGAAGCTTTCTTT.

The CDR3 DNA is TGTGCCAGCTCACCAGTGAGAACAGGGGAAGCAGATACGCAGTATTTT. Translating it yields CASSPVRTGEADTQYF. V usage is TRBV18 and J usage is TRBJ2-3, with 7 bases identical to TRBD1. Germline CDR1 and CDR2: KGHSH and LQKENI. The CDR3 has 16 amino acids. Trimming cost V 2 bases and J 4 bases; bases outside gene matches: 9.

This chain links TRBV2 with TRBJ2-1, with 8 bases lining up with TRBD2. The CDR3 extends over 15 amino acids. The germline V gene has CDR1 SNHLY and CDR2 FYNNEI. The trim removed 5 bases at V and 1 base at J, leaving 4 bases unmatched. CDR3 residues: CASSPGLGSYNEQFF. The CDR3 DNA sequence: TGTGCCAGCAGTCCGGGACTAGGGTCCTACAATGAGCAGTTCTTC.

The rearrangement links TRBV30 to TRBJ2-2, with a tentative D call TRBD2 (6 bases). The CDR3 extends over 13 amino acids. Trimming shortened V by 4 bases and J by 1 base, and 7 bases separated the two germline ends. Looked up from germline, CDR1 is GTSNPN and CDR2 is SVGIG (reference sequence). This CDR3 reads CAWTGENTGELFF. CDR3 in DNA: TGTGCCTGGACGGGAGAGAACACCGGGGAGCTGTTTTTT.

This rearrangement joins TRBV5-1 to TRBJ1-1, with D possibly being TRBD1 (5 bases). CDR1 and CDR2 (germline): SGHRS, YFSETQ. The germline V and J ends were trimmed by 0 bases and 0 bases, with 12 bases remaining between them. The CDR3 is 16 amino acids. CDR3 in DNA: TGCGCCAGCAGCTTGGACAGGCCAGGTATGAACACTGAAGCTTTCTTT. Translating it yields CASSLDRPGMNTEAFF. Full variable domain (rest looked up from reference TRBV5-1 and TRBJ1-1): KAGVTQTPRYLIKTRGQQVTLSCSPISGHRSVSWYQQTPGQGLQFLFEYFSETQRNKGNFPGRFSGRQFSNSRSEMNVSTLELGDSALYLCASSLDRPGMNTEAFFGQGTRLTVV.

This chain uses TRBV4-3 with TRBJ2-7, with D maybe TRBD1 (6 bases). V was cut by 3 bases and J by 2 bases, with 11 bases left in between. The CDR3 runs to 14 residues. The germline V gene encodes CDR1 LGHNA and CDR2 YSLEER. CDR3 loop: CASSQYTGTYEQYF. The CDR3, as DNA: TGCGCCAGCAGCCAGTATACAGGGACCTACGAGCAGTACTTC.

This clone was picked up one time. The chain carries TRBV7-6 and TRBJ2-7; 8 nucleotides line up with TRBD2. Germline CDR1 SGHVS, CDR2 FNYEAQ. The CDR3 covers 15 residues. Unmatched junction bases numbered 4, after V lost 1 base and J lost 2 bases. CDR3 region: CASSLEREPTYEQYF. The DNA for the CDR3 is TGTGCCAGCAGCTTAGAGCGGGAGCCTACCTACGAGCAGTACTTC.

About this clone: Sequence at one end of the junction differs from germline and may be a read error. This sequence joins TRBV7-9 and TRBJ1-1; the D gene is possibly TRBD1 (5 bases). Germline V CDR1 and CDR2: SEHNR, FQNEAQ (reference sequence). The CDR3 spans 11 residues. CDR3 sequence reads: CASSLGGLISF. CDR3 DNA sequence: TGTGCCAGCAGCCTCGGGGGACTTATCTCCTTT.

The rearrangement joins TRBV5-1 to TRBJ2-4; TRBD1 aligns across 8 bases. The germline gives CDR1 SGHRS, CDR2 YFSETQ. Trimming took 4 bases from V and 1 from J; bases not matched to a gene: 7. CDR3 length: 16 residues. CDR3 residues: CASSTGQGSAKNIQYF. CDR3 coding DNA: TGCGCCAGCAGCACCGGACAGGGATCGGCCAAAAACATTCAGTACTTC.

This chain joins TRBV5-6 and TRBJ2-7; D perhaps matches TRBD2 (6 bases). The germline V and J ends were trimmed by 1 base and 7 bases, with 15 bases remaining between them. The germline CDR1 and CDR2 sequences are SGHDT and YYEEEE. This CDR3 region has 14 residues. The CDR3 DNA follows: TGTGCCAGCAGCTTGTGGGGGAGGCCCAGGGAGCAGTACTTC. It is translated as CASSLWGRPREQYF.

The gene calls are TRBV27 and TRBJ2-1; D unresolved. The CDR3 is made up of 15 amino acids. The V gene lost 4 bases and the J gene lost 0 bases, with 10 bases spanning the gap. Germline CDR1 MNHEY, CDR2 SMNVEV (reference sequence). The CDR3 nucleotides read TGTGCCAGCAGTTCTACCGTAAGCTCCTACAATGAGCAGTTCTTC. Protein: CASSSTVSSYNEQFF.

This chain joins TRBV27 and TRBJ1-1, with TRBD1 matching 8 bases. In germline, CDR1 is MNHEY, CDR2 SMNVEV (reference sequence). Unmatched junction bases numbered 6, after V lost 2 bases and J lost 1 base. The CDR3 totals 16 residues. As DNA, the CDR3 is TGTGCCAGCAGTTTAGGGACAGGAGGATGGAACACTGAAGCTTTCTTT. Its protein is CASSLGTGGWNTEAFF.

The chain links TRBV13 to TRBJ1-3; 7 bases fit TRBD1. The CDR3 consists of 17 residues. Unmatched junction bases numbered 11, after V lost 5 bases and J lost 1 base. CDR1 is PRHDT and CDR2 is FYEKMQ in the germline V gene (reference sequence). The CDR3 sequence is CASSPEGATGSGNTIYF. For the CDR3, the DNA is TGTGCCAGCAGCCCCGAGGGGGCAACTGGGTCTGGAAACACCATATATTTT.

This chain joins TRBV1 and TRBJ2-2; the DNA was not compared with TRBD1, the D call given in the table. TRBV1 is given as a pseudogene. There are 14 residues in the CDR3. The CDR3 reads CTKVDRGGTGELFF. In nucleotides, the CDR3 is TGCACTAAAGTAGACAGGGGAGGCACCGGGGAGCTGTTTTTT.

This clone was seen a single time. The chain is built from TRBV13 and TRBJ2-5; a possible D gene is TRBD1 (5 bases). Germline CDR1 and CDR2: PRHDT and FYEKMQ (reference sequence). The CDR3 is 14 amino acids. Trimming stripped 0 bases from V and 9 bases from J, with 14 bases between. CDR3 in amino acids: CASSLGPRVRAQYF. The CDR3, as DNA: TGTGCCAGCAGCTTAGGGCCCAGGGTAAGGGCCCAGTACTTC.

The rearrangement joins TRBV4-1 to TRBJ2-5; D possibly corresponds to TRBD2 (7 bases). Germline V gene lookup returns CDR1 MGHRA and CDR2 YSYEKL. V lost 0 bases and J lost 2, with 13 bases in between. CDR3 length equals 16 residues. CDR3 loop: CASSQEGGVRQETQYF. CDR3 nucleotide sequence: TGCGCCAGCAGCCAAGAAGGGGGGGTCAGGCAAGAGACCCAGTACTTC.

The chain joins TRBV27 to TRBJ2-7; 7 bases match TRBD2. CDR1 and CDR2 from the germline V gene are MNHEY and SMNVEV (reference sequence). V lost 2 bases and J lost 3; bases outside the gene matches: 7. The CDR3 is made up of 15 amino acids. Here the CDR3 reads CASSLRAGDYYEQYF. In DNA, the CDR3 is TGTGCCAGCAGTTTACGGGCGGGGGACTACTACGAGCAGTACTTC.

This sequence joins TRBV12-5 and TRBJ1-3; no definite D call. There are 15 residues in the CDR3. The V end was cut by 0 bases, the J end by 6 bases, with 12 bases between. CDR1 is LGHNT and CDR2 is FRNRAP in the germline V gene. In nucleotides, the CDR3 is TGTGCTAGTGGTTTGGTACTCGGTCTTTTAAACACCATATATTTT. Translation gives CASGLVLGLLNTIYF.

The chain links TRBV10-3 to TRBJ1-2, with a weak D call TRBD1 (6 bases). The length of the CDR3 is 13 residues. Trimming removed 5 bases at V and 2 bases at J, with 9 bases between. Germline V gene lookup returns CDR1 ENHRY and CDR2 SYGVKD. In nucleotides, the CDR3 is TGTGCCATCAGTCGACAGGACAACTATGGCTACACCTTC. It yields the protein CAISRQDNYGYTF.

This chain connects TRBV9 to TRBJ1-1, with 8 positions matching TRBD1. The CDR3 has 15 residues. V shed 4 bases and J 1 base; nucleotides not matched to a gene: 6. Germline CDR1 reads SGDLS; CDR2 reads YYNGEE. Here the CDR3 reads CASSSRGLGNTEAFF. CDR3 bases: TGTGCCAGCAGCTCCAGGGGGCTTGGGAACACTGAAGCTTTCTTT.

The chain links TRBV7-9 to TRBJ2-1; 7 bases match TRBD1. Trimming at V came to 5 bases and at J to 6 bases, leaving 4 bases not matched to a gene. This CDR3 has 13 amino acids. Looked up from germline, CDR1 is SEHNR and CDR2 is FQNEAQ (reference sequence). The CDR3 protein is CASSIDRANEQFF. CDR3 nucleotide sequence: TGTGCCAGCAGCATTGACAGGGCCAATGAGCAGTTCTTC.

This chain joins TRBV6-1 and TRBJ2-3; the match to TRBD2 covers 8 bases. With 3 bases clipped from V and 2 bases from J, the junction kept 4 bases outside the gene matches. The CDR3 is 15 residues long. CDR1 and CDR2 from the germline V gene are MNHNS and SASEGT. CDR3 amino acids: CASSEGRGDTDTQYF. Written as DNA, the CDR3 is TGTGCCAGCAGTGAGGGGCGGGGGGACACAGATACGCAGTATTTT.